Below, 17 T cell receptor beta chains from the same sample are listed, as sequenced in a study of T cell repertoires in ileal Crohn's disease. The data were produced by immunoSEQ multiplex PCR, yet TCRdb's version contains in-frame clones alone and is incomplete. The sample shows approximately 3,700 clones, about 72% of them seen only once. Sequencing was carried out using ileal tissue. All receptors derive from an adult with Crohn's disease.

This clone occurred once. The chain is built from TRBV7-2 and TRBJ2-3; 11 nucleotides align to TRBD2. Germline trimming cut 2 bases from V and 3 bases from J; bases unmatched to any gene: 4. CDR3 length: 16 amino acids. Germline-derived CDR1 and CDR2 are SGHTA and FQGNSA. The CDR3: CASSLLAGGLTDTQYF. In DNA form, the CDR3 reads TGTGCCAGCAGCTTATTAGCGGGAGGGCTTACAGATACGCAGTATTTT.

This sequence joins TRBV5-1 and TRBJ2-1, with 12 bases lining up with TRBD1. The germline gives CDR1 SGHRS, CDR2 YFSETQ. CDR3 size: 17 residues. V lost 2 bases and J lost 6; bases outside the gene matches: 9. CDR3 region: CASSFLMPGQGANEQFF. The CDR3 bases are TGCGCCAGCAGCTTCTTAATGCCGGGACAGGGGGCCAATGAGCAGTTCTTC. The full variable domain, its missing parts supplied by reference TRBV5-1 and TRBJ2-1, is KAGVTQTPRYLIKTRGQQVTLSCSPISGHRSVSWYQQTPGQGLQFLFEYFSETQRNKGNFPGRFSGRQFSNSRSEMNVSTLELGDSALYLCASSFLMPGQGANEQFFGPGTRLTVL.

This clone was seen only once. This chain joins TRBV6-5 and TRBJ2-7, with D unresolved. CDR1 is MNHEY, CDR2 SVGAGI, per germline. The germline V and J ends were trimmed by 6 bases and 4 bases, with 13 bases remaining between them. CDR3 length: 13 amino acids. The CDR3 nucleotides read TGTGCCAGCAGCCCTCTCCTAGTATACGAGCAGTACTTC. Protein: CASSPLLVYEQYF.

This clone has only a few counts. The V call is TRBV10-3, the J call TRBJ1-2; D may be TRBD1 (6 bases). Germline-derived CDR1 and CDR2 are ENHRY and SYGVKD. The CDR3 is made up of 12 amino acids. The V gene lost 4 bases and the J gene lost 8 bases, with 11 bases spanning the gap. Written as DNA, the CDR3 is TGTGCCATCAGTGGGGTGGGGGCCGGCTACACCTTC. It translates to CAISGVGAGYTF.

The rearrangement links TRBV27 to TRBJ2-1; 11 nucleotides match TRBD2. The CDR3 is 20 amino acids. Trimming at V came to 5 bases and at J to 0 bases, leaving 15 bases not matched to a gene. The V gene's germline CDR1 is MNHEY and CDR2 SMNVEV (reference sequence). The chain's CDR3 is CASSLLSSGGLLGSYNEQFF. The CDR3 DNA follows: TGTGCCAGCAGTCTACTTTCTAGCGGGGGGTTACTCGGCTCCTACAATGAGCAGTTCTTC.

The chain couples TRBV7-9 to TRBJ2-3; 8 bases match TRBD1. Germline V gives CDR1 SEHNR, CDR2 FQNEAQ (reference sequence). The CDR3 contains 15 residues. The V gene end was trimmed by 6 bases and the J gene end by 1 base; junction bases not matched to a gene: 6. CDR3 sequence reads: CASRTGTGGTDTQYF. In DNA, the CDR3 is TGTGCCAGCAGGACCGGGACAGGAGGCACAGATACGCAGTATTTT.

As for this clone: Germline is not matched at one junction end, which may reflect a read error. The V and J genes are TRBV19 and TRBJ2-7; 11 nucleotides agree with TRBD1. Germline V gene sequence: CDR1 LNHDA, CDR2 SQIVND (reference sequence). CDR3 length: 15 amino acids. For the CDR3, the DNA is TGTGTCAGTAGTTTGGACAGGGGGCTCTCCTACGAGCAGTACTTC. As protein: CVSSLDRGLSYEQYF. Drawing the rest from reference TRBV19 and TRBJ2-7, the complete variable domain is DGGITQSPKYLFRKEGQNVTLSCEQNLNHDAMYWYRQDPGQGLRLIYYSQIVNDFQKGDIAEGYSVSREKKESFPLTVTSAQKNPTAFYLCVSSLDRGLSYEQYFGPGTRLTVT.

This chain joins TRBV6-5 and TRBJ2-7; 8 positions match TRBD1. The V and J ends lost 6 bases and 1 base, in that order; junction bases with no gene match: 8. This CDR3 is 15 amino acids long. Germline CDR1 and CDR2: MNHEY and SVGAGI. In DNA, the CDR3 is TGTGCCAGCAGACTACGGGACAGGTTTTCCTACGAGCAGTACTTC. It yields the protein CASRLRDRFSYEQYF.

The rearrangement links TRBV6-5 to TRBJ1-1, with 8 bases identical to TRBD1. Germline V lookup: CDR1 MNHEY, CDR2 SVGAGI. The V gene end was trimmed by 5 bases and the J gene end by 4 bases; junction bases not matched to a gene: 3. The CDR3 consists of 13 residues. The chain's CDR3 is CASSPGTGTEAFF. In DNA form, the CDR3 reads TGTGCCAGCAGTCCCGGGACAGGCACTGAAGCTTTCTTT.

This chain joins TRBV7-8 and TRBJ2-3, with D perhaps TRBD2 (6 bases). Germline V lookup: CDR1 SGHVS, CDR2 FQNEAQ. This CDR3 is built from 16 residues. V dropped 1 base and J dropped 5 bases, with 16 bases sitting between them. The CDR3 bases are TGTGCCAGCAGCTTAGGTGGCGGGACGGCCAGAGATACGCAGTATTTT. Its translation: CASSLGGGTARDTQYF.

The CDR3 DNA reads as TGTGCCTGGAGTGACGGGGACTTAGGCAATCAGCCCCAGCATTTT. Its protein product is CAWSDGDLGNQPQHF. The chain uses TRBV30 and TRBJ1-5; D might be TRBD1 (5 bases). The CDR3 consists of 15 residues. Germline assignment: CDR1 GTSNPN and CDR2 SVGIG (reference sequence). Deletions cut 1 base from V and 2 bases from J, with 12 bases between.

The CDR3 DNA reads TGTGCCAGCAGCTTGTCAGGAGCGGGTGGATTCTACGAGCAGTACGTC. Encoded protein: CASSLSGAGGFYEQYV. The rearrangement uses TRBV5-5 and TRBJ2-7, with D possibly matching TRBD2 (6 bases). Trimming cost V 1 base and J 3 bases, with 17 bases left between them. CDR1 is SGHKS and CDR2 is YYEKEE in the germline V gene (reference sequence). This CDR3 comprises 16 residues.

The chain links TRBV5-6 to TRBJ2-3, with 7 bases matching TRBD1. Looked up from germline, CDR1 is SGHDT and CDR2 is YYEEEE. The V and J ends lost 2 bases and 2 bases, in that order; junction bases with no gene match: 8. The CDR3 extends over 16 amino acids. The CDR3 DNA reads as TGTGCCAGCAGCTTATACGGGACAGAGCTCACAGATACGCAGTATTTT. It codes for CASSLYGTELTDTQYF.

The chain recombines TRBV18 with TRBJ2-7; 13 nucleotides agree with TRBD2. J gave up 5 bases and V 3 bases, and 7 bases lay outside the gene matches. Germline V gene data show CDR1 as KGHSH and CDR2 as LQKENI. CDR3 length equals 16 residues. This CDR3 is CASSPSRLAGGHEQYV. In nucleotides, the CDR3 is TGTGCCAGCTCACCCTCACGACTAGCGGGAGGTCACGAGCAGTACGTC.

The rearrangement joins TRBV7-6 to TRBJ2-5; the D gene is possibly TRBD1 (6 bases). The V and J ends lost 7 bases and 7 bases respectively, with 16 bases between them. Germline CDR1 SGHVS, CDR2 FNYEAQ. CDR3 size: 13 residues. CDR3 loop: CASTPTGKGTQYF. In DNA form, the CDR3 reads TGTGCCAGCACCCCAACAGGGAAAGGGACCCAGTACTTC.

The rearrangement links TRBV7-2 to TRBJ2-5, with D perhaps matching TRBD1 (6 bases). V shed 5 bases and J shed 3 bases, with 10 bases lying between them. This CDR3 has 13 amino acids. Per the germline V gene, CDR1 is SGHTA and CDR2 is FQGNSA. The CDR3 region is CASSRSGEETQYF. As DNA, the CDR3 is TGTGCCAGCAGCCGATCAGGGGAAGAGACCCAGTACTTC. Looking up the rest from reference TRBV7-2 and TRBJ2-5 gives the full variable domain: GAGVSQSPSNKVTEKGKDVELRCDPISGHTALYWYRQSLGQGLEFLIYFQGNSAPDKSGLPSDRFSAERTGGSVSTLTIQRTQQEDSAVYLCASSRSGEETQYFGPGTRLLVL.

The chain uses TRBV29-1 and TRBJ1-2; a weak D match, TRBD1 (6 bases). This CDR3 spans 11 amino acids. V was trimmed by 4 bases and J by 7 bases, leaving 10 bases between them. CDR1 SQVTM and CDR2 ANQGSEA come from the germline V gene. This CDR3 reads CSVGDTVGYTF. The CDR3 DNA sequence: TGCAGCGTTGGGGACACTGTTGGCTACACCTTC.